This TCR beta chain was identified in a study of early T cells in non-severe SARS-CoV-2 infection. Study-level background: Sequencing of bulk RNA from unsorted whole blood was done, without chain pairing.

cDNA molecules, individually, were tagged with unique molecular identifiers. TCRdb reprocessed the 5' RACE reads with MiXCR, giving one entry per CDR3 protein. The repertoire holds 30,000 to 40,000 distinct CDR3 sequences, with around 7% as singletons. This clonotype appeared a few times. What it recognizes is unknown. Germline loops: CDR1 SEHNR, CDR2 FQNEAQ (reference sequence). This CDR3 is 14 amino acids long. Trimming removed 3 bases from V and 0 bases from J, with 8 bases in between. Study results and caveats: Reliance on VDJdb matching favored anti-spike CD8 responses; private and CD4 specificities were missed.

Sequences were derived from whole blood, sampled at baseline. This clonotype was sampled from an adult who was a healthcare worker with PCR-confirmed SARS-CoV-2 infection or an uninfected control (not recorded which). This sequence joins TRBV7-9 and TRBJ1-2, with D unclear. Here the CDR3 reads CASSFPGPNYGYTF. DNA for the CDR3: TGTGCCAGCAGCTTTCCCGGTCCTAACTATGGCTACACCTTC.